This section outlines one T cell receptor beta chain sequence together with its context. What it binds is unknown. TCRdb's copy holds only in-frame clones and misses some; the assay was immunoSEQ multiplex PCR. Among roughly 31,000 clones listed, approximately 83% were seen once. This record comes from a study of PD-1 blockade in classical Hodgkin lymphoma. With no exception, relapse followed autologous stem cell transplantation in all patients, and brentuximab vedotin exposure varied. It was by magnetic negative selection that CD4+ T cells were purified from thawed PBMCs. Study-wide findings and caveats: The study found that TCR diversity rose significantly by C4D1 in CD4+ but not CD8+ cells.

This specimen consisted of CD4+ T cells from blood, obtained at baseline. This clonotype originated in a human donor with classical Hodgkin lymphoma.

The CDR3 DNA follows: TGCGCCAGCAGTACTTCAGCCGCGGAGAAGCACTTCATGCAGGGAAACACCATATATTTT. Protein product: CASSTSAAEKHFMQGNTIYF. This chain joins TRBV5-1 and TRBJ1-3; D gene uncertain. The V end lost 5 bases, the J end lost 4 bases, and 31 bases lay between the germline ends. The germline V gene has CDR1 SGHRS and CDR2 YFSETQ. The CDR3 runs 20 residues. The full variable domain, rest sourced from reference TRBV5-1 and TRBJ1-3, is KAGVTQTPRYLIKTRGQQVTLSCSPISGHRSVSWYQQTPGQGLQFLFEYFSETQRNKGNFPGRFSGRQFSNSRSEMNVSTLELGDSALYLCASSTSAAEKHFMQGNTIYFGEGSWLTVV.